These 6 T cell receptor beta chains originate from one sample sequenced in a study of metastatic and nonmetastatic thyroid tumors. TCRdb re-called the PCR reads through MiXCR. The sample consists of some 28,000 clones, roughly 3.5% of them appearing once. Every patient underwent thyroid surgery untreated. The sample comprised blood. The source is a male donor with papillary thyroid cancer or a benign thyroid nodule (not recorded which). Some clones in this sample may be carry-over from other donors' samples.

There are a few counts of this clone. The chain uses TRBV24-1 and TRBJ2-7; unclear D gene. The CDR3 is 12 residues long. V gave up 8 bases and J gave up 4 bases, with 11 bases separating them. Looked up from germline, CDR1 is KGHDR and CDR2 is SFDVKD. The CDR3 spells CATMSLTYEQYF. Here the CDR3 DNA reads TGTGCCACCATGAGCCTAACGTACGAGCAGTACTTC.

This clone is deemed medium-sized (0.01 to 0.1%). The chain couples TRBV6-1 to TRBJ2-1; D assignment may be TRBD1 or TRBD2 (5 bases each). The CDR3 has 15 amino acids. The germline gives CDR1 MNHNS, CDR2 SASEGT. V dropped 5 bases and J dropped 0 bases, with 11 bases sitting between them. The CDR3 sequence: CASSNGDGSYNEQFF. CDR3 bases: TGTGCCAGCAGTAACGGGGACGGCTCCTACAATGAGCAGTTCTTC.

This clone was seen only a few times. V usage is TRBV6-2 or TRBV6-3 and J usage is TRBJ1-1; TRBD1 is a possible D gene (6 bases). CDR1 and CDR2 (germline): MNHEY, SVGEGT. Deletions cut 7 bases from V and 7 bases from J, with 16 bases between. This CDR3 has 13 amino acids. CDR3 sequence reads: CASISRGEGEAFF. DNA for the CDR3: TGTGCCAGCATCAGCAGGGGAGAGGGTGAAGCTTTCTTT.

There are a few counts of this clone. J is TRBJ2-3 and V is TRBV20-1, with 10 nucleotides matching TRBD2. J lost 5 bases, V lost 3 bases, and 8 bases had no gene match. The CDR3 sequence is 15 residues long. The germline gives CDR1 DFQATT, CDR2 SNEGSKA (reference sequence). The DNA of the CDR3 is TGCAGTGCTAGTCCGCTAGCGGGAGTTGGAGATACGCAGTATTTT. This gives the protein CSASPLAGVGDTQYF.

This clone showed up just a few times. J is TRBJ1-2 and V is TRBV7-9; 7 nucleotides agree with TRBD1. V was clipped by 5 bases and J by 0 bases; unmatched bases: 6. The CDR3 consists of 15 residues. Germline assignment: CDR1 SEHNR and CDR2 FQNEAQ (reference sequence). CDR3 region: CASSLGDRPNYGYTF. CDR3 DNA: TGTGCCAGCAGCCTGGGGGACAGACCTAACTATGGCTACACCTTC. Variable domain in full (rest from reference TRBV7-9 and TRBJ1-2): DTGVSQNPRHKITKRGQNVTFRCDPISEHNRLYWYRQTLGQGPEFLTYFQNEAQLEKSRLLSDRFSAERPKGSFSTLEIQRTEQGDSAMYLCASSLGDRPNYGYTFGSGTRLTVV.

CDR3 DNA sequence: TGCGCCAGCAGCCAAGATTCGTACAGGGCCAACTATGGCTACACCTTC. Translated: CASSQDSYRANYGYTF. This sequence joins TRBV4-1 and TRBJ1-2, with D perhaps TRBD1 (6 bases). Germline CDR1 reads MGHRA; CDR2 reads YSYEKL. Trimming shortened V by 0 bases and J by 2 bases, and 13 bases separated the two germline ends. The CDR3 is made up of 16 amino acids.